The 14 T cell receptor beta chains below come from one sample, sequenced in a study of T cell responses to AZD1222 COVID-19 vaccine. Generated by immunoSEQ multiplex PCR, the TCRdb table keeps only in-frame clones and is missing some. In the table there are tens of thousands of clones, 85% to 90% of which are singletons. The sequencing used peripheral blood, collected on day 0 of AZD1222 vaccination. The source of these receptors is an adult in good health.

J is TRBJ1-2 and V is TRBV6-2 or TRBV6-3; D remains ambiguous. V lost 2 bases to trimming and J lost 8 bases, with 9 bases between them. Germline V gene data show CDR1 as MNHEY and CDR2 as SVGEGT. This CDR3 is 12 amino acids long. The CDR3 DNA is TGTGCCAGCAGTTACCCCTGGTGGGGCTACACCTTC. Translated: CASSYPWWGYTF.

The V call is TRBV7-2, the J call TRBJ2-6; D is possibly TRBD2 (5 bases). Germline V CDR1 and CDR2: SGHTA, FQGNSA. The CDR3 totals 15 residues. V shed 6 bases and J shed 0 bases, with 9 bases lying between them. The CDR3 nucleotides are TGTGCCAGCAGTCCTAGCAGCTCTGGGGCCAACGTCCTGACTTTC. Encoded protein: CASSPSSSGANVLTF.

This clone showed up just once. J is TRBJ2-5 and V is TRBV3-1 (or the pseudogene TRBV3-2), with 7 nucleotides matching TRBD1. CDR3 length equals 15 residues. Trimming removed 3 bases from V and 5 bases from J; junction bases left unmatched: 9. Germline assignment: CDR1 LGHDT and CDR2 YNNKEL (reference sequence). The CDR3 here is CASSQAGGRVETQYF. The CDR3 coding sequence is TGTGCCAGCAGCCAGGCAGGGGGTAGGGTGGAGACCCAGTACTTC.

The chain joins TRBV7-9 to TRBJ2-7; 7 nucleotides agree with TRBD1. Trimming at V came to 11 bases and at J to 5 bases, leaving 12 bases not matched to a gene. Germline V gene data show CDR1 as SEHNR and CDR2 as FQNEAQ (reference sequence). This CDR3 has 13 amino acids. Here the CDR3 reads CAGKMTGNDEQYF. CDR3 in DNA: TGTGCCGGAAAAATGACAGGGAACGACGAGCAGTACTTC.

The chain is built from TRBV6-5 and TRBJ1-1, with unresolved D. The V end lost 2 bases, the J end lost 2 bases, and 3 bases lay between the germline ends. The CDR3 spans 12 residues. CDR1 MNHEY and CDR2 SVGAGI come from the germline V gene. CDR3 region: CASSYHNTEAFF. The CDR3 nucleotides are TGTGCCAGCAGTTACCATAACACTGAAGCTTTCTTT.

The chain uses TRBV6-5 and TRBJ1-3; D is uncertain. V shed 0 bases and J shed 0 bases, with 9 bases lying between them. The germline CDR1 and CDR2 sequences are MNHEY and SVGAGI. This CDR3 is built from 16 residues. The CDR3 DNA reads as TGTGCCAGCAGTTACTCATACCTTCTCTCTGGAAACACCATATATTTT. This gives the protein CASSYSYLLSGNTIYF.

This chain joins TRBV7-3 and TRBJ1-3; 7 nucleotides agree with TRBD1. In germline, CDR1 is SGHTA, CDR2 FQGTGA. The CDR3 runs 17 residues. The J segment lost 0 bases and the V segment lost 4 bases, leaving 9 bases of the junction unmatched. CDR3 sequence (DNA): TGTGCCAGCAGCTCTCGGACAGGATTCAACTCTGGAAACACCATATATTTT. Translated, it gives CASSSRTGFNSGNTIYF.

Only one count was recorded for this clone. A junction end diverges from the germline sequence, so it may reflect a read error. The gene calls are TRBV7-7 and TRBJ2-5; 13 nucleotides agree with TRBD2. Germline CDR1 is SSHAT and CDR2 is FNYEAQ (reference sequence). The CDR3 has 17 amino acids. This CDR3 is CASSLLGTSGAQETQYF. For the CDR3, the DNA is TGTGCTAGCAGCCTGCTCGGGACTAGCGGGGCGCAAGAGACCCAGTACTTC.

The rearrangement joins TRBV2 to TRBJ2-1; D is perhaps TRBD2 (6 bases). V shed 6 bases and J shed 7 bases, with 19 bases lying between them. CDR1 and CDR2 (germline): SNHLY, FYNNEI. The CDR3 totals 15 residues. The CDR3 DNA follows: TGTGCCAGCAGGACACTGGGGGGAGGCGGTAATGAGCAGTTCTTC. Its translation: CASRTLGGGGNEQFF.

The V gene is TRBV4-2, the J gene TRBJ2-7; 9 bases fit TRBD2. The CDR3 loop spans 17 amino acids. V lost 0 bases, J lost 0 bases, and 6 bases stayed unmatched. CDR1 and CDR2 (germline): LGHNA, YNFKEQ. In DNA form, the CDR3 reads TGTGCCAGCAGCCAAGAATGGACTAGCGCGGTCTCCTACGAGCAGTACTTC. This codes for CASSQEWTSAVSYEQYF.

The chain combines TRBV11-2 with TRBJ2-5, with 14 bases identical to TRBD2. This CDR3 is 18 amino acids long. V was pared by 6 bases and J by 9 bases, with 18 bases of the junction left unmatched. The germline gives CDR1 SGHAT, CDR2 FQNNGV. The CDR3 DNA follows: TGTGCCAGCAGATCTACCGGGACTAGCGGGGGATCTTGGATGGCCCAGTACTTC. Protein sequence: CASRSTGTSGGSWMAQYF.

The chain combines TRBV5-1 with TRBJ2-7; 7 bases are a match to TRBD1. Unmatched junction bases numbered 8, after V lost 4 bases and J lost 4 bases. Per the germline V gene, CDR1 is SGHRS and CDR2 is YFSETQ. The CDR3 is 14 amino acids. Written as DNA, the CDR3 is TGCGCCAGCAGCAAAACAGGGGTCACTTACGAGCAGTACTTC. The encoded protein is CASSKTGVTYEQYF. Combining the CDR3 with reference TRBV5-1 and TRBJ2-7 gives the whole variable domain KAGVTQTPRYLIKTRGQQVTLSCSPISGHRSVSWYQQTPGQGLQFLFEYFSETQRNKGNFPGRFSGRQFSNSRSEMNVSTLELGDSALYLCASSKTGVTYEQYFGPGTRLTVT.

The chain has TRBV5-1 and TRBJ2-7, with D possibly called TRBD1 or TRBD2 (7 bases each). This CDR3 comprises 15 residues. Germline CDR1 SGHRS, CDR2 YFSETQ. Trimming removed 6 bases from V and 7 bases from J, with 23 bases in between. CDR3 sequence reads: CASTQGTTGRVEQYF. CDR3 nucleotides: TGCGCCAGCACCCAGGGTACGACAGGGAGGGTAGAGCAGTACTTC.

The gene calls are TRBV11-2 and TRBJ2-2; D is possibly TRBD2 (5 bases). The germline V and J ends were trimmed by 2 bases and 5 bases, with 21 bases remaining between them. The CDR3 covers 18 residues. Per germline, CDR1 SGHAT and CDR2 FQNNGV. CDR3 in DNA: TGTGCCAGCAGCTTAAAGCCCCCCGGGGAGATTGCTACCGGGGAGCTGTTTTTT. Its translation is CASSLKPPGEIATGELFF.